One sample yielded the 26 T cell receptor beta chains listed below, sequenced in a study of blood T cell repertoires in COVID-19. Produced via immunoSEQ multiplex PCR; TCRdb's table is partial and in-frame only. Altogether 130,000 or so clones are present, over 65% being singletons, with the ten largest covering 3.5% to 5.5%. Sequencing was done on a sample of peripheral blood. The receptors were sampled from a woman in her 70s with acute or convalescent COVID-19.

V and J are TRBV6-5 and TRBJ1-2, with 7 bases matching TRBD1. CDR3 length: 13 residues. The V gene's germline CDR1 is MNHEY and CDR2 SVGAGI. The J segment lost 7 bases and the V segment lost 10 bases, leaving 12 bases of the junction unmatched. This CDR3 reads CAIETGVGGGYTF. The DNA of the CDR3 is TGTGCCATCGAAACAGGGGTCGGGGGTGGCTACACCTTC.

V gene TRBV4-1 combines with J gene TRBJ2-7; 10 nucleotides agree with TRBD2. J lost 2 bases, V lost 5 bases, and 6 bases had no gene match. Germline-derived CDR1 and CDR2 are MGHRA and YSYEKL. CDR3 length equals 15 residues. The CDR3 region is CASSLSGGDAYEQYF. CDR3 in DNA: TGCGCCAGCAGCTTGAGCGGGGGGGATGCCTACGAGCAGTACTTC.

The rearrangement uses TRBV7-2 and TRBJ2-7, with TRBD2 identical over 8 bases. In germline, CDR1 is SGHTA, CDR2 FQGNSA. The CDR3 spans 14 residues. The ends lost 2 bases at V and 4 bases at J; junction bases unmatched: 4. The CDR3 sequence is CASSLSGGAYEQYV. As DNA, the CDR3 is TGTGCCAGCAGCTTATCCGGGGGGGCGTACGAGCAGTACGTC.

The rearrangement links TRBV24-1 to TRBJ1-4; 10 bases are a match to TRBD1. This CDR3 spans 16 amino acids. Trimming removed 6 bases from V and 0 bases from J; junction bases left unmatched: 3. Germline assignment: CDR1 KGHDR and CDR2 SFDVKD. The CDR3 reads CATSLGTGATNEKLFF. CDR3 coding DNA: TGTGCCACCAGTTTAGGGACAGGGGCAACTAATGAAAAACTGTTTTTT.

This clone was seen once. This chain links TRBV5-5 with TRBJ1-1; maybe TRBD1 (6 bases). V lost 2 bases, J lost 0 bases, and 11 bases lay in between. Germline CDR1 SGHKS, CDR2 YYEKEE (reference sequence). The length of the CDR3 is 15 residues. The CDR3 region is CASSFQTGLNTEAFF. The CDR3 nucleotides read TGTGCCAGCAGCTTTCAAACAGGGTTGAACACTGAAGCTTTCTTT.

V gene TRBV7-2 combines with J gene TRBJ2-3; 8 nucleotides align to TRBD2. Germline trimming cut 5 bases from V and 4 bases from J; bases unmatched to any gene: 8. Germline-derived CDR1 and CDR2 are SGHTA and FQGNSA. CDR3 length equals 15 residues. Here the CDR3 DNA reads TGTGCCAGCAGCCCCGGGGGGGCCCTTTCAGATACGCAGTATTTT. Translation: CASSPGGALSDTQYF.

The rearrangement joins TRBV7-9 to TRBJ1-2; D not certain. Trimming stripped 3 bases from V and 2 bases from J, with 7 bases between. The CDR3 has 13 residues. CDR1 and CDR2 (germline): SEHNR, FQNEAQ (reference sequence). CDR3 DNA sequence: TGTGCCAGCAGCTTGGAACAGAACTATGGCTACACCTTC. Translating gives CASSLEQNYGYTF.

The chain combines TRBV23-1 with TRBJ1-3, with 9 bases identical to TRBD1. TRBV23-1 is labeled an ORF, and its function is uncertain. V lost 6 bases, J lost 0 bases, and 6 bases stayed unmatched. This CDR3 has 16 amino acids. The DNA for the CDR3 is TGCGCCAGCAGCCTTGGGGGACAGGGCTCTGGAAACACCATATATTTT. It specifies CASSLGGQGSGNTIYF.

The chain joins TRBV19 to TRBJ2-3; maybe TRBD2 (5 bases). The CDR3 is made up of 14 amino acids. Germline CDR1 reads LNHDA; CDR2 reads SQIVND (reference sequence). Trimming pared 1 base from V and 3 bases from J, leaving 8 bases between. The CDR3 DNA reads TGTGCCAGTAGTATAGGCCTAGCAACAGATACGCAGTATTTT. Translated, it gives CASSIGLATDTQYF.

The chain combines TRBV9 with TRBJ1-1, with TRBD1 as a possible D gene (6 bases). The CDR3 consists of 14 residues. Trimming shortened V by 0 bases and J by 4 bases, and 10 bases separated the two germline ends. From germline, CDR1 is SGDLS and CDR2 YYNGEE. The CDR3 DNA sequence: TGTGCCAGCAGCGTAGATTCGACAGGCACTGAAGCTTTCTTT. Amino acids: CASSVDSTGTEAFF.

At least ten counts were recorded for this clone. V is TRBV4-3 and J is TRBJ2-5; possibly TRBD1 for D (7 bases). The length of the CDR3 is 16 residues. Trimming left V 6 bases short and J 5 bases short, with 22 bases between. Germline V gene lookup returns CDR1 LGHNA and CDR2 YSLEER. CDR3 in DNA: TGCGCCAGCAGTCAAAGCCCCCAGGGGGGCGGGGAGACCCAGTACTTC. This sequence encodes CASSQSPQGGGETQYF.

A word on this clone: The sample contains more than one DNA sequence encoding this CDR3. The chain has TRBV7-2 and TRBJ1-5, with a tentative D call TRBD1 (6 bases). The CDR3 length is 14 residues. CDR1 and CDR2 (germline): SGHTA, FQGNSA. The V gene lost 5 bases and the J gene lost 3 bases, with 11 bases spanning the gap. The CDR3 loop reads CASSPGQNNQPQHF. The CDR3 coding sequence is TGTGCCAGCAGCCCAGGACAGAACAATCAGCCCCAGCATTTT.

J is TRBJ2-5 and V is TRBV9, with 9 bases that match TRBD2. CDR1 and CDR2 (germline): SGDLS, YYNGEE. The V gene end was trimmed by 4 bases and the J gene end by 5 bases; junction bases not matched to a gene: 9. This CDR3 comprises 15 residues. This CDR3 reads CASSSAGGLRETQYF. CDR3 nucleotide sequence: TGTGCCAGCAGCTCTGCGGGGGGGCTTAGGGAGACCCAGTACTTC. Combining the CDR3 with reference TRBV9 and TRBJ2-5 gives the whole variable domain DSGVTQTPKHLITATGQRVTLRCSPRSGDLSVYWYQQSLDQGLQFLIQYYNGEERAKGNILERFSAQQFPDLHSELNLSSLELGDSALYFCASSSAGGLRETQYFGPGTRLLVL.

The V and J genes are TRBV19 and TRBJ1-6, with 10 positions matching TRBD1. The trim removed 11 bases at V and 16 bases at J, leaving 14 bases unmatched. The CDR3 runs 13 residues. CDR1 is LNHDA and CDR2 is SQIVND in the germline V gene (reference sequence). For the CDR3, the DNA is TGTGCCTGCAGGGGGACAGGGGCAGGGGTACTCCACTTT. This sequence encodes CACRGTGAGVLHF.

The chain couples TRBV11-2 to TRBJ2-1; D may be TRBD2 (5 bases). Trimming left V 1 base short and J 10 bases short, with 5 bases between. The germline CDR1 and CDR2 sequences are SGHAT and FQNNGV. The CDR3 totals 11 residues. This chain's CDR3 is CASSLGGEQFF. CDR3 sequence (DNA): TGTGCCAGCAGCTTAGGAGGGGAGCAGTTCTTC. The full variable domain, in which reference TRBV11-2 and TRBJ2-1 provide the parts outside the CDR3, is EAGVAQSPRYKIIEKRQSVAFWCNPISGHATLYWYQQILGQGPKLLIQFQNNGVVDDSQLPKDRFSAERLKGVDSTLKIQPAKLEDSAVYLCASSLGGEQFFGPGTRLTVL.

This clone appeared a few times. The V gene is TRBV7-9, the J gene TRBJ1-6; no clear D gene. V lost 5 bases, J lost 0 bases, and 8 bases lay in between. Per the germline V gene, CDR1 is SEHNR and CDR2 is FQNEAQ (reference sequence). The CDR3 extends over 15 amino acids. The CDR3 here is CASSERGSYNSPLHF. The CDR3 bases are TGTGCCAGCAGCGAGAGAGGCTCCTATAATTCACCCCTCCACTTT.

The J gene is TRBJ2-3, the V gene TRBV7-2, with 7 positions matching TRBD2. The CDR3 runs 14 residues. The germline V gene has CDR1 SGHTA and CDR2 FQGNSA. Unmatched junction bases numbered 5, after V lost 4 bases and J lost 4 bases. DNA for the CDR3: TGTGCCAGCAGCTCCAGGGACTATGCAGATACGCAGTATTTT. Protein: CASSSRDYADTQYF.

This clone came up once. This chain joins TRBV12-3 or TRBV12-4 and TRBJ1-2; unclear D gene. V was trimmed by 4 bases and J by 3 bases, leaving 9 bases between them. This CDR3 spans 13 amino acids. The DNA of the CDR3 is TGTGCCAGCAGTTCTCTACGGGACTATGGCTACACCTTC. Amino acids: CASSSLRDYGYTF.

The chain recombines TRBV9 with TRBJ2-5, with TRBD2 matching over 12 bases. Germline lookup yields CDR1 SGDLS and CDR2 YYNGEE. The CDR3 consists of 17 residues. The V gene end was trimmed by 1 base and the J gene end by 10 bases; junction bases not matched to a gene: 14. The CDR3 spells CASSVSTRTSGEGVQYF. DNA of the CDR3: TGTGCCAGCAGCGTATCGACAAGGACTAGCGGGGAAGGGGTCCAGTACTTC.

The chain couples TRBV6-4 to TRBJ2-7, with TRBD2 matching over 7 bases. The germline V gene encodes CDR1 MRHNA and CDR2 SNTAGT. The CDR3 spans 15 residues. V lost 7 bases, J lost 0 bases, and 9 bases stayed unmatched. CDR3 sequence reads: CASTQTRGDSYEQYV. The DNA of the CDR3 is TGTGCCAGCACCCAAACCCGGGGGGACTCCTACGAGCAGTACGTC.

The V and J genes are TRBV7-2 and TRBJ1-2; 7 nucleotides agree with TRBD1. The CDR3 spans 18 residues. The junction had 12 bases not matched to a gene; V was cut back by 1 base and J by 1 base. Germline V CDR1 and CDR2: SGHTA, FQGNSA. In DNA, the CDR3 is TGTGCCAGCAGCTTAGAAACAGGGGTGGTTGATGATAACTATGGCTACACCTTC. It codes for CASSLETGVVDDNYGYTF.

The gene calls are TRBV3-1 (or the pseudogene TRBV3-2) and TRBJ1-5; D possibly corresponds to TRBD1 (6 bases). V lost 1 base and J 7 bases, leaving 11 bases between the germline ends. The CDR3 has 14 residues. Per the germline V gene, CDR1 is LGHDT and CDR2 is YNNKEL (reference sequence). CDR3 residues: CASSQVTGCQPQHF. CDR3 sequence (DNA): TGTGCCAGCAGCCAAGTGACAGGTTGCCAGCCCCAGCATTTT.

This clone occurred a few times. The chain employs TRBV5-1 and TRBJ1-3; 10 bases are shared with TRBD1. Germline V CDR1 and CDR2: SGHRS, YFSETQ. The CDR3 totals 15 residues. The V segment lost 5 bases and the J segment 6 bases; nucleotides outside the gene matches: 8. The CDR3 nucleotides are TGCGCCAGCAGTATCGGGACAGGGGATATAAACACCATATATTTT. It encodes CASSIGTGDINTIYF.

The chain carries TRBV3-1 (or the pseudogene TRBV3-2) and TRBJ2-1; D is perhaps TRBD2 (6 bases). Deletions cut 3 bases from V and 6 bases from J, with 18 bases between. This CDR3 has 16 amino acids. Looked up from germline, CDR1 is LGHDT and CDR2 is YNNKEL (reference sequence). The CDR3 region has the DNA TGTGCCAGCAGCCAGAGAGGAGGGGTGCGGTCCAATGAGCAGTTCTTC. This translates into CASSQRGGVRSNEQFF.

This clone was counted only a few times. This chain links TRBV27 with TRBJ1-5; D possibly corresponds to TRBD1 (6 bases). Germline V gene sequence: CDR1 MNHEY, CDR2 SMNVEV (reference sequence). This CDR3 is 19 amino acids long. The V and J ends lost 2 bases and 1 base respectively, with 21 bases between them. CDR3 sequence reads: CASSLDSTGIGKSNQPQHF. Written as DNA, the CDR3 is TGTGCCAGCAGTTTAGATTCTACAGGGATTGGGAAAAGCAATCAGCCCCAGCATTTT.

The chain joins TRBV24-1 to TRBJ2-5, with D possibly matching TRBD1 (5 bases). The CDR3 totals 16 residues. The V end lost 9 bases, the J end lost 4 bases, and 23 bases lay between the germline ends. Germline V lookup: CDR1 KGHDR, CDR2 SFDVKD. The chain's CDR3 is CATSLGLNSRGETQYF. Here the CDR3 DNA reads TGTGCCACCTCCTTGGGGCTCAACTCTAGGGGAGAGACCCAGTACTTC.